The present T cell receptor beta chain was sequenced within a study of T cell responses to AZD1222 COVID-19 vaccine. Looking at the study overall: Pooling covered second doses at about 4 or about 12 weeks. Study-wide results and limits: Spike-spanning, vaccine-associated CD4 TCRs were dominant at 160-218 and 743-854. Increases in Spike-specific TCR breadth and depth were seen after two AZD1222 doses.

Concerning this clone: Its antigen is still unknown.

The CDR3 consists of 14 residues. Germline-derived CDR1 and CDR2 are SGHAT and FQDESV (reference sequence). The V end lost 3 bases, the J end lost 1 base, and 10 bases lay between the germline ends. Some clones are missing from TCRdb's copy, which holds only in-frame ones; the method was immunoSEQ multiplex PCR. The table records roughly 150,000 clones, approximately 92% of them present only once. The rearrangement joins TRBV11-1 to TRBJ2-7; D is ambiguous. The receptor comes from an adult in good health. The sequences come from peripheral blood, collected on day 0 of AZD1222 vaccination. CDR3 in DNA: TGTGCCAGCAGCTTCAGTGACGGATCCTACGAGCAGTACTTC. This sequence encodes CASSFSDGSYEQYF.